This TCR beta chain appears in the sequencing data of a study of shared clonotypes between healthy human individuals. In the authors' methods: ImmunoSEQ output lacked quality scores and full-length reads, limiting matched filtering. Method: immunoSEQ multiplex PCR; TCRdb's copy keeps in-frame clones and lacks some. V and J calls and clone size follow that table, whereas D and trimming were derived from the DNA. The sample consists of 2 million to 3 million clones, 93% of them appearing once. Germline CDR1 and CDR2: SGHAT and FQNNGV. The CDR3 extends over 14 amino acids. V shed 0 bases and J shed 4 bases, with 9 bases lying between them. Nashville, Tennessee was home to all donors, who were Caucasian adults. CD4+ cells underwent separation, giving CD45RA+ naive and CD45RA-negative memory subsets.

This rearrangement joins TRBV11-2 to TRBJ2-5; D is uncertain. Sequences were obtained from naive CD4+ T cells from PBMCs. As for subset: CD45RA+ positively selected. The receptor comes from a man aged 18 to 29 in good health. Some clones in this sample may be carry-over from other donors' samples. The CDR3, as DNA: TGTGCCAGCAGCTTAGATCAAGACGTAGAGACCCAGTACTTC. As protein: CASSLDQDVETQYF.